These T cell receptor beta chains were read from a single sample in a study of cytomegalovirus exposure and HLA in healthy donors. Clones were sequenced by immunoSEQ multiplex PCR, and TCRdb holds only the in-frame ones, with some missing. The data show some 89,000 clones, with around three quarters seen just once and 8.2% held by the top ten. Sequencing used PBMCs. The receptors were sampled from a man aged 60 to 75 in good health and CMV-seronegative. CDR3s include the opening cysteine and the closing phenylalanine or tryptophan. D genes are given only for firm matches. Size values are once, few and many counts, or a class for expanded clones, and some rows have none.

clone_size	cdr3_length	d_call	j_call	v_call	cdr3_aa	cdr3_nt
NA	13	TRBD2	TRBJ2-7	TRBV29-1	CSAILAGGSEQYF	TGCAGCGCCATACTAGCGGGAGGCTCCGAGCAGTACTTC
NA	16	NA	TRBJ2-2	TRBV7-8	CASSPRASRGTGELFF	TGTGCCAGCAGCCCCCGGGCCAGCCGGGGAACCGGGGAGCTGTTTTTT
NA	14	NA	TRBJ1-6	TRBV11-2	CASSLGPRHSPLHF	TGTGCCAGCAGCTTGGGCCCTCGGCATTCACCCCTCCACTTT
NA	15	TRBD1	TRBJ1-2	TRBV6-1	CASSATGGVGYGYTF	TGTGCCAGCAGCGCTACAGGGGGCGTCGGCTATGGCTACACCTTC
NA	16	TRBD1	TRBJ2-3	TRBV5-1	CASSLGTGGWTDTQYF	TGCGCCAGCAGCTTAGGTACAGGGGGCTGGACAGATACGCAGTATTTT
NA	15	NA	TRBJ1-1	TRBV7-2	CASSLLAVMNTEAFF	TGTGCCAGCAGCTTACTTGCGGTCATGAACACTGAAGCTTTCTTT
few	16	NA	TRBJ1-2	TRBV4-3	CASSQEASRGGYGYTF	TGCGCCAGCAGCCAAGAAGCATCCAGGGGAGGGTATGGCTACACCTTC
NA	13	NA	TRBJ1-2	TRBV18	CASSPGEGLSYTF	TGTGCCAGCTCACCCGGGGAGGGGCTGAGCTACACCTTC
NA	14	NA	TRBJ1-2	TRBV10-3	CAIGSLTDLYGYTF	TGTGCCATCGGTTCGCTGACAGACCTTTATGGCTACACCTTC
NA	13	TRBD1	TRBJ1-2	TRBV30	CAWSWGQGYGYTF	TGTGCCTGGAGCTGGGGACAGGGCTATGGCTACACCTTC
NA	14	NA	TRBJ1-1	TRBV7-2	CASSLDRRGTEAFF	TGTGCCAGCAGCTTGGATCGCCGCGGCACTGAAGCTTTCTTT
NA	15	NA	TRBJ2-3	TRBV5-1	CASTLGGSSTDTQYF	TGCGCCAGCACCCTCGGCGGTTCTAGCACAGATACGCAGTATTTT
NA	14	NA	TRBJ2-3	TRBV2	CASSPTRSTDTQYF	TGTGCCAGCAGTCCCACGCGGAGCACAGATACGCAGTATTTT
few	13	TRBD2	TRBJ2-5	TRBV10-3	CAIRDYSSETQYF	TGTGCCATAAGGGACTACAGTTCGGAGACCCAGTACTTC
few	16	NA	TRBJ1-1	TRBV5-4	CASSIKGGSNWAEAFF	TGTGCCAGCAGCATAAAGGGAGGTTCCAACTGGGCTGAAGCTTTCTTT
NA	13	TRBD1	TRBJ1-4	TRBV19	CASSQGVNEKLFF	TGTGCCAGTTCACAGGGGGTAAATGAAAAACTGTTTTTT
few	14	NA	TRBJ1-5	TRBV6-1	CASVLRELNQPQHF	TGTGCCAGCGTACTGCGGGAGCTCAATCAGCCCCAGCATTTT
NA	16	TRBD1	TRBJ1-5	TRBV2	CASRTGTGASNQPQHF	TGTGCCAGCAGGACCGGGACAGGGGCTAGCAATCAGCCCCAGCATTTT
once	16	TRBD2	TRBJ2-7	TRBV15	CATSGEILAGASEQYF	TGTGCCACCAGCGGGGAAATACTAGCGGGAGCGAGCGAGCAGTACTTC
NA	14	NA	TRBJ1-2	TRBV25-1	CASSASSGNYGYTF	TGTGCCAGCAGTGCTTCCTCGGGAAACTATGGCTACACCTTC
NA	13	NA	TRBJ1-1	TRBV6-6	CASSSLQGTEAFF	TGTGCCAGCAGTTCCTTACAGGGCACTGAAGCTTTCTTT
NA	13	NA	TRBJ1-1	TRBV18	CASSPNPNTEAFF	TGTGCCAGCTCACCAAATCCTAACACTGAAGCTTTCTTT
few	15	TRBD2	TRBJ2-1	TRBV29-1	CSVAPPGRADGEQFF	TGCAGCGTTGCCCCCCCCGGGAGGGCCGATGGTGAGCAGTTCTTC
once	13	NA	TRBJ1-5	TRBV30	CACRTSSNQPQHF	TGTGCCTGCAGGACATCTAGCAATCAGCCCCAGCATTTT
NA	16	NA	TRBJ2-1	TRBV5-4	CASSIAGTPINNEQFF	TGTGCCAGCAGCATAGCCGGGACACCGATTAACAATGAGCAGTTCTTC
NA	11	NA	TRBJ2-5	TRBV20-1	CSADIQETQYF	TGCAGTGCCGACATACAAGAGACCCAGTACTTC
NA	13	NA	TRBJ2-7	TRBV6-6	CASSLTSNYEQYF	TGTGCCAGCAGTCTGACTAGTAACTACGAGCAGTACTTC
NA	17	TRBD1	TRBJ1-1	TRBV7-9	CASSLEGAQGASPEAFF	TGTGCCAGCAGCTTAGAAGGGGCGCAGGGGGCTTCTCCTGAAGCTTTCTTT
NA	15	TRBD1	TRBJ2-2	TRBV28	CASSPTGTGDGELFF	TGTGCCAGCAGCCCAACCGGGACAGGGGACGGGGAGCTGTTTTTT
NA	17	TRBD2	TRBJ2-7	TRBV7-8	CASSLRLAGDPSYEQYF	TGTGCCAGCAGTTTAAGACTAGCGGGGGATCCTTCCTACGAGCAGTACTTC
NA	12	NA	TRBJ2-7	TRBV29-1	CSSRAGGGEQYF	TGCAGCTCCCGTGCGGGCGGCGGCGAGCAGTACTTC
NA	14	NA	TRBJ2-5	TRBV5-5	CASSLAPLEETQYF	TGTGCCAGCAGCTTGGCCCCTCTTGAGGAGACCCAGTACTTC
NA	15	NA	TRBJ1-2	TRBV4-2	CASSQERGQIYGYTF	TGTGCCAGCAGCCAAGAAAGAGGACAGATTTATGGCTACACCTTC
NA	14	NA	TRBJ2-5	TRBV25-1	CASSNRLVRETQYF	TGTGCCAGCAGTAACCGACTAGTCCGGGAGACCCAGTACTTC
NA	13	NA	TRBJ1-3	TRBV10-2	CASGGKRGNTIYF	TGCGCCAGCGGCGGTAAACGTGGAAACACCATATATTTT
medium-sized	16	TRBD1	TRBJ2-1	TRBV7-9	CASSPSGQGQEDEQFF	TGTGCCAGCAGCCCTTCGGGACAGGGTCAAGAGGATGAGCAGTTCTTC
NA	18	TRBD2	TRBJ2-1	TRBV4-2	CASSHPSGTPVSYNEQFF	TGTGCCAGCAGCCATCCCAGCGGGACGCCCGTCTCCTACAATGAGCAGTTCTTC
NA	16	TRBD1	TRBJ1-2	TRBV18	CASSPLMQGAYDGYTF	TGTGCCAGCTCACCACTAATGCAGGGGGCGTATGATGGCTACACCTTC
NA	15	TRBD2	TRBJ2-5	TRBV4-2	CASSEVAGAGETQYF	TGTGCCAGCAGTGAGGTAGCGGGCGCTGGGGAGACCCAGTACTTC
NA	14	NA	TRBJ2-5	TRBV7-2	CASKADSVQETQYF	TGTGCCAGCAAGGCAGACTCAGTCCAAGAGACCCAGTACTTC
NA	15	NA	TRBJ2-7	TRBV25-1	CASSEPGLRSYEQYF	TGTGCCAGCAGTGAACCGGGACTGCGCTCCTACGAGCAGTACTTC
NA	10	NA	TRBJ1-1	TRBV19	CASREDTLLF	TGTGCCAGTAGGGAAGACACCCTCTTATTT
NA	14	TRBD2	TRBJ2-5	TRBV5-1	CASSPSGDQETQYF	TGCGCCAGCAGCCCGAGCGGGGACCAAGAGACCCAGTACTTC
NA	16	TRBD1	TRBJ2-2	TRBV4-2	CASSQGGTGRTGELFF	TGTGCCAGCAGCCAAGGGGGGACAGGGCGCACCGGGGAGCTGTTTTTT
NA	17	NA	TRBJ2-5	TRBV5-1	CASSPSGGGPNRETQYF	TGCGCCAGCAGCCCGTCCGGCGGAGGGCCTAATCGAGAGACCCAGTACTTC
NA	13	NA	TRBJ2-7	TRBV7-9	CASRQAYSYEQYF	TGTGCCAGTCGACAGGCGTACTCCTACGAGCAGTACTTC
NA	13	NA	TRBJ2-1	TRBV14	CASSQARVNEQFF	TGTGCCAGCAGCCAAGCTCGTGTAAATGAGCAGTTCTTC
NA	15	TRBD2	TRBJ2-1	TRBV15	CATSLAGAGLGEQFF	TGTGCCACCAGCTTAGCGGGAGCGGGGTTGGGTGAGCAGTTCTTC
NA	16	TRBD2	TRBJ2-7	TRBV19	CASSALGREVSYEQYF	TGTGCCAGTAGTGCTCTAGGTCGGGAGGTCTCCTACGAGCAGTACTTC
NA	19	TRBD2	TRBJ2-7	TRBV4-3	CASSQDLLGTSGGAYEQYF	TGCGCCAGCAGCCAAGATCTATTAGGGACTAGCGGGGGTGCATACGAGCAGTACTTC
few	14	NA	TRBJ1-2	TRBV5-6	CASSLGTENYGYTF	TGTGCCAGCAGCTTGGGGACAGAGAACTATGGCTACACCTTC